Given below is one TCR beta chain in context. This sample was included in a study of blood T cell repertoires in COVID-19. Study information: There were acute and convalescent COVID-19 samples, and they came from the United States, Italy and Spain.

This table comes from immunoSEQ multiplex PCR, and its TCRdb copy is limited to in-frame clones, with some not included. The sample shows 80,000 to 95,000 clones, around 80% of them seen only once. The germline CDR1 and CDR2 sequences are MNHEY and SMNVEV (reference sequence). Trimming took 1 base from V and 4 from J; bases not matched to a gene: 15. The CDR3 is 19 residues long. This sequence was found in a woman aged 80 or older with active or convalescent COVID-19. The rearrangement joins TRBV27 to TRBJ2-7, with 11 bases matching TRBD2. Sequencing used peripheral blood. This CDR3 is CASSLLGVLAGGQGYEQYF. CDR3 bases: TGTGCCAGCAGTTTATTAGGCGTGCTAGCGGGGGGCCAAGGTTACGAGCAGTACTTC.